The source of this T cell receptor (beta chain) is a study of T cells in Graves' hyperthyroidism and ophthalmopathy. A lack of ophthalmopathy progression within 18 months defined stable Graves' hyperthyroidism. It was RNA transcripts that yielded the amplified TCR beta CDR3 regions. The HTBI set primed first-round TCR CDR3 RT-PCR. Each CDR3 protein is one row after TCRdb ran MiXCR on the multiplex PCR reads. The sample gives roughly 840,000 distinct CDR3 sequences, roughly 40% of which show up once; approximately 8.7% is in the top ten. The clonotype comes from a young man with Graves' hyperthyroidism. Material: blood.

CDR3 nucleotides: TGCAGTGCTAGAGGAGGGCTTGGCACCGGGGAGCTGTTTTTT. Protein: CSARGGLGTGELFF. V is TRBV29-1 and J is TRBJ2-2; D perhaps matches TRBD2 (6 bases). Germline V gene lookup returns CDR1 SQVTM and CDR2 ANQGSEA. CDR3 length: 14 residues.